Listed below are T cell receptor beta chains from one sample, sequenced in a study of post-analysis software for immune sequencing data. TCRdb reprocessed the PCR reads via MiXCR and lists one record per CDR3 protein. This table has about 800,000 distinct CDR3 sequences, roughly 29% appearing once. Material: blood. The receptors were sampled from a girl aged 5-17 years with multiple sclerosis. Both conserved end residues are part of each CDR3. Each record gives: clone size, D gene, J gene, V gene, CDR3 DNA, CDR3 protein. D genes are given only for firm matches. Clone sizes are given selectively: once, few, many, or a class where the clone is expanded.

abundance: -; d_gene: -; j_gene: TRBJ1-1; v_gene: TRBV29-1; CDR3nt: TGCAGCGGGGTCAGGATGAACACTGAAGCTTTCTTT; CDR3aa: CSGVRMNTEAFF
abundance: once; d_gene: TRBD2; j_gene: TRBJ2-7; v_gene: TRBV11-2; CDR3nt: TGTGCCAGCAGCTTAGGGAGACTAGCGGGAGCCAGGGACGAGCAGTACTTC; CDR3aa: CASSLGRLAGARDEQYF
abundance: -; d_gene: TRBD1; j_gene: TRBJ1-4; v_gene: TRBV7-9; CDR3nt: TGTGCCAGCAGCCAACAGGGGAAGGAAAAACTGTTTTTT; CDR3aa: CASSQQGKEKLFF
abundance: -; d_gene: -; j_gene: TRBJ1-5; v_gene: TRBV6-6; CDR3nt: TGTGCCAGCAGTCGAAAGGGACAAGTTAGCAATCAGCCCCAGCATTTT; CDR3aa: CASSRKGQVSNQPQHF
abundance: -; d_gene: TRBD2; j_gene: TRBJ2-7; v_gene: TRBV27; CDR3nt: TGTGCCAGCAATTGGCTAGCGGGAGGAACCTACGAGCAGTACTTC; CDR3aa: CASNWLAGGTYEQYF
abundance: -; d_gene: -; j_gene: TRBJ2-3; v_gene: TRBV6-1; CDR3nt: TGTGCCAGCAGGAGACGGATCGCCGACCCAGATACGCAGTATTTT; CDR3aa: CASRRRIADPDTQYF
abundance: -; d_gene: TRBD2; j_gene: TRBJ2-3; v_gene: TRBV10-3; CDR3nt: TGTGCCATCACCCCCGGGACTAGTGCAGATACGCAGTATTTT; CDR3aa: CAITPGTSADTQYF
abundance: -; d_gene: -; j_gene: TRBJ2-5; v_gene: TRBV5-1; CDR3nt: TGCGCCAGCAGCCGAGACAATCGGTGGGTAGAGACCCAGTACTTC; CDR3aa: CASSRDNRWVETQYF
abundance: -; d_gene: TRBD2; j_gene: TRBJ2-1; v_gene: TRBV7-9; CDR3nt: TGTGCCAGCAGCTTGAGCGGGGCCTACGACCAGTTCTTC; CDR3aa: CASSLSGAYDQFF
abundance: few; d_gene: TRBD2; j_gene: TRBJ2-1; v_gene: TRBV27; CDR3nt: TGTGCCAGCGCCCTTTTTAGCGGGGACAATGAGCAGTTCTTC; CDR3aa: CASALFSGDNEQFF
abundance: -; d_gene: -; j_gene: TRBJ1-4; v_gene: TRBV20-1; CDR3nt: TGCAGTGTTTCCGCGGGGGGGCGGTGGGAAAAACTGTTTTTT; CDR3aa: CSVSAGGRWEKLFF
abundance: -; d_gene: TRBD1; j_gene: TRBJ1-5; v_gene: TRBV7-2; CDR3nt: TGTGCCAGCAGCTTCCTCGGACAGGCCAGCGGGCCCCAGCATTTT; CDR3aa: CASSFLGQASGPQHF
abundance: few; d_gene: TRBD1; j_gene: TRBJ2-7; v_gene: TRBV7-2; CDR3nt: TGTGCCAGCAGCCCCCGGGACAGGGGGGGATACGAGCAGTACTTC; CDR3aa: CASSPRDRGGYEQYF
abundance: -; d_gene: -; j_gene: TRBJ2-6; v_gene: TRBV7-2; CDR3nt: TGTGCCAGCGGCTGGCCGGTTTCTGGGGCCAACGTCCTGACTTTC; CDR3aa: CASGWPVSGANVLTF
abundance: few; d_gene: -; j_gene: TRBJ1-5; v_gene: TRBV20-1; CDR3nt: TGCAGTGCTAGAGAGAGGGGATGGGGCAATCAGCCCCAGCATTTT; CDR3aa: CSARERGWGNQPQHF
abundance: -; d_gene: -; j_gene: TRBJ1-2; v_gene: TRBV29-1; CDR3nt: TGCAGCGTTGAGGGGCAGCTCTATGACTACACCTTC; CDR3aa: CSVEGQLYDYTF
abundance: once; d_gene: TRBD1; j_gene: TRBJ2-4; v_gene: TRBV6-1; CDR3nt: TGTGCCAGCAGTAGAAACAGGGGACACATTCAGTACTTC; CDR3aa: CASSRNRGHIQYF
abundance: -; d_gene: TRBD2; j_gene: TRBJ2-1; v_gene: TRBV20-1; CDR3nt: TGCAGTGGGGGGGGACTAGCGGGTCAGCAGTTCTTC; CDR3aa: CSGGGLAGQQFF
abundance: few; d_gene: TRBD2; j_gene: TRBJ2-3; v_gene: TRBV6-4; CDR3nt: TGTGCCAGCAGTGCGACTAGCGGGGGGCGCACAGATACGCAGTATTTT; CDR3aa: CASSATSGGRTDTQYF
abundance: few; d_gene: -; j_gene: TRBJ1-6; v_gene: TRBV18; CDR3nt: TGTGCCAGCTCACCACCGTCAGCCCCTCCGCCCCTCCACTTT; CDR3aa: CASSPPSAPPPLHF
abundance: -; d_gene: -; j_gene: TRBJ1-2; v_gene: TRBV28; CDR3nt: TGTGCCAGCTCCGGGGGTTGTGTTGGCTATGGCTACACCTTC; CDR3aa: CASSGGCVGYGYTF
abundance: -; d_gene: -; j_gene: TRBJ2-5; v_gene: TRBV7-2; CDR3nt: TGTGCCAGCAGCCGAACTGGGCCGGGGAGGGAGACCCAGTACTTC; CDR3aa: CASSRTGPGRETQYF
abundance: few; d_gene: TRBD1; j_gene: TRBJ1-1; v_gene: TRBV29-1; CDR3nt: TGCAGCGTTGAAGTTGCAGGGGGCACTGAAGCTTTCTTT; CDR3aa: CSVEVAGGTEAFF
abundance: -; d_gene: -; j_gene: TRBJ2-7; v_gene: TRBV7-2; CDR3nt: TGTGCCAGCAGCCCCTGGGCAGCACCCTCCTACGAGCAGTACTTC; CDR3aa: CASSPWAAPSYEQYF
abundance: many; d_gene: -; j_gene: TRBJ2-4; v_gene: TRBV6-2/TRBV6-3; CDR3nt: TGTGCCAGCAGCGATCAGACAGCAACCGTCCAAAACATTCAGTACTTC; CDR3aa: CASSDQTATVQNIQYF
abundance: -; d_gene: -; j_gene: TRBJ2-3; v_gene: TRBV20-1; CDR3nt: TGCAGTGCTTCCTCATATGGACGCCCGGTCACATCGGATACGCAGTATTTT; CDR3aa: CSASSYGRPVTSDTQYF
abundance: few; d_gene: TRBD2; j_gene: TRBJ2-7; v_gene: TRBV6-2/TRBV6-3; CDR3nt: TGTGCCAGCACCCTTAGGCGGGGGGCAAGCGACGAGCAGTACTTC; CDR3aa: CASTLRRGASDEQYF
abundance: few; d_gene: -; j_gene: TRBJ1-1; v_gene: TRBV27; CDR3nt: TGTGCCAGCAGTCAGGCCCCTGGGGTCACTGAAGCTTTCTTT; CDR3aa: CASSQAPGVTEAFF
abundance: many; d_gene: -; j_gene: TRBJ2-5; v_gene: TRBV20-1; CDR3nt: TGCAGTGCTAGTGCTACCCAAGAGACCCAGTACTTC; CDR3aa: CSASATQETQYF
abundance: few; d_gene: -; j_gene: TRBJ2-5; v_gene: TRBV28; CDR3nt: TGTGCCAGCAGTTCAACCCTTGGCGGGCTCTTCCAAGAGACCCAGTACTTC; CDR3aa: CASSSTLGGLFQETQYF
abundance: -; d_gene: -; j_gene: TRBJ1-1; v_gene: TRBV4-3; CDR3nt: TGCGCCAGCAGCCAAGACTTTACACTGAACACTGAAGCTTTCTTT; CDR3aa: CASSQDFTLNTEAFF